This T cell receptor beta chain was identified during a study of shared clonotypes between healthy human individuals. Study-level points and caveats: Shared clonotypes: about 5% naive CD4, around 3.5% naive CD8, about 2.2% memory CD4, over 0.3% memory CD8. Clonotypes not shared had lower generation probabilities than those common to all four donors. Across subsets, estimated richness was generally greater for naive than for memory populations.

A deep-level run was used for the assay. The assay was immunoSEQ multiplex PCR, and TCRdb's table has in-frame clones only and misses some. The sample records a few million clones, 85% to 95% being singletons. In regard to this clone: The antigen is not known.

In the naive CD8 group, cells lacked CD45RO and were positively selected for CCR7, so terminally differentiated effector memory CD45RA+ cells were left out. This CDR3 is 16 amino acids long. V was clipped by 4 bases and J by 0 bases, with 14 bases between them. Germline V CDR1 and CDR2: SGHRS, YFSETQ. Sequencing was done on a sample of naive CD8+ T cells from PBMCs. The receptor's source is a man younger than 30 in good health. Some clones in this sample may be carry-over from other donors' samples. The rearrangement links TRBV5-1 to TRBJ2-1; a possible D gene is TRBD2 (5 bases). The CDR3 nucleotides are TGCGCCAGCAGCCTCCTGCCAGGAGGCTCCTACAATGAGCAGTTCTTC. Protein product: CASSLLPGGSYNEQFF.